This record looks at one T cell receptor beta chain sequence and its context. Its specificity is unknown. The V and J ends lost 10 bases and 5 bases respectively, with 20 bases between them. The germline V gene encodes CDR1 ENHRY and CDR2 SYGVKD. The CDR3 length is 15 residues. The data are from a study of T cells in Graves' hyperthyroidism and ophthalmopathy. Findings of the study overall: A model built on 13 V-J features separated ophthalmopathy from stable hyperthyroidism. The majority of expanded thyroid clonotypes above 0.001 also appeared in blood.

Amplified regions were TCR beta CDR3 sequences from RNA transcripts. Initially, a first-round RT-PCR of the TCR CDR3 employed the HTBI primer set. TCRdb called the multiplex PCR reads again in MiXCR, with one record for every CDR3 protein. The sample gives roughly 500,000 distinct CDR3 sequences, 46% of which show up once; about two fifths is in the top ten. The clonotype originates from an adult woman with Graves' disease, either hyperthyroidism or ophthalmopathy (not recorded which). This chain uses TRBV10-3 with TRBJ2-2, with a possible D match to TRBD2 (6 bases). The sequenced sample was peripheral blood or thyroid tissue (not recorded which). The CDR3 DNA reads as TGTGCCACTAGGGACTTTCTGAGAATTACCGGGGAGCTGTTTTTT. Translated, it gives CATRDFLRITGELFF.